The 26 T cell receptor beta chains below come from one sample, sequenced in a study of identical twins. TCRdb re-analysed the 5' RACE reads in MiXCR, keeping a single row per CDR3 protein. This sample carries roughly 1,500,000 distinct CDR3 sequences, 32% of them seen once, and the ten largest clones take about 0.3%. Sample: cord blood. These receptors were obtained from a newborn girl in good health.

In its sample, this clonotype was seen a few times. In DNA, the CDR3 is TGTGCCAGCAGCCAAATCGCAGGGAGCTATGGCTACACCTTC. Protein: CASSQIAGSYGYTF. The V gene is TRBV3-1, the J gene TRBJ1-2, with a weak D call TRBD1 (5 bases). The CDR3 has 14 residues. Germline loops: CDR1 LGHDT, CDR2 YNNKEL (reference sequence). With 2 bases removed from V and 4 bases from J, the gap between germline ends came to 11 bases.

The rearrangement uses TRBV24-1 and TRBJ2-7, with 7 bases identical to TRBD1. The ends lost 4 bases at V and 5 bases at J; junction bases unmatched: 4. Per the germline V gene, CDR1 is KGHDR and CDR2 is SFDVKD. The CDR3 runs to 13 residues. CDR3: CATSDGTADEQYF. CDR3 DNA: TGTGCCACCAGTGACGGGACAGCTGACGAGCAGTACTTC.

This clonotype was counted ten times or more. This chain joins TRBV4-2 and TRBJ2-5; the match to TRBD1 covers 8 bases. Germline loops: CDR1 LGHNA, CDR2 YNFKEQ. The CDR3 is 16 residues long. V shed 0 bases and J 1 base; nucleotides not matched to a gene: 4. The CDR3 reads CASSQDQGALQETQYF. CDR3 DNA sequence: TGTGCCAGCAGCCAAGATCAGGGGGCCCTCCAAGAGACCCAGTACTTC.

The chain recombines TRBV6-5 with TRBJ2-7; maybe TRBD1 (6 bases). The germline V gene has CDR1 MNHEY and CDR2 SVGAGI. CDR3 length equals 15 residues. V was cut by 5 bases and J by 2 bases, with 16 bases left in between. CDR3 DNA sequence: TGTGCCAGCAGTGGGCCCGGGACATTTACCTACGAGCAGTACTTC. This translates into CASSGPGTFTYEQYF.

CDR3 amino acids: CASSVLTYNEQFF. CDR3 nucleotide sequence: TGTGCCAGCAGTGTTTTGACCTACAATGAGCAGTTCTTC. The chain has TRBV6-1 and TRBJ2-1; D is uncertain. This CDR3 is 13 amino acids long. Looked up from germline, CDR1 is MNHNS and CDR2 is SASEGT. Trimming took 4 bases from V and 2 from J, leaving 6 bases between them.

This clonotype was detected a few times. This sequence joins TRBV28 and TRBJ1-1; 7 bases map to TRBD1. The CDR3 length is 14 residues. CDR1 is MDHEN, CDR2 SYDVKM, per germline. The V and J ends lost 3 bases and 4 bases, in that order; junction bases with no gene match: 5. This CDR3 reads CASSFRAGGTEAFF. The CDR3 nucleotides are TGTGCCAGCAGTTTTCGGGCAGGGGGCACTGAAGCTTTCTTT.

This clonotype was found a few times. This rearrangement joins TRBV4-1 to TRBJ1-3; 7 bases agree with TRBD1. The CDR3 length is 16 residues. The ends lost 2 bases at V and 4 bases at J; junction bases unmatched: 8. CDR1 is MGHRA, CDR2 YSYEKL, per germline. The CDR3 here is CASSQPTRDSGNTIYF. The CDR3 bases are TGCGCCAGCAGCCAACCGACTCGGGACAGCGGAAACACCATATATTTT.

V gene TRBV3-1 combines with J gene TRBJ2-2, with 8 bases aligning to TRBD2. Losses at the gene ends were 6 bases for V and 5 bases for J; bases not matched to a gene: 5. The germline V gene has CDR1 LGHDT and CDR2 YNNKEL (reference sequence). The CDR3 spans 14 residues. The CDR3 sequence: CASSPGLVTGELFF. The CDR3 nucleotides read TGTGCCAGCAGTCCGGGACTAGTAACCGGGGAGCTGTTTTTT.

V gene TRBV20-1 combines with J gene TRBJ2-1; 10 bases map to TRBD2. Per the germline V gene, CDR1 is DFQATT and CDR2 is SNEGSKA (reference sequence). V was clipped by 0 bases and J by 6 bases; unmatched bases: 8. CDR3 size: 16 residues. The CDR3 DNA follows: TGCAGTGCTAGAGACCCGAGCGGGGGGGCCTCCAATGAGCAGTTCTTC. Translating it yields CSARDPSGGASNEQFF.

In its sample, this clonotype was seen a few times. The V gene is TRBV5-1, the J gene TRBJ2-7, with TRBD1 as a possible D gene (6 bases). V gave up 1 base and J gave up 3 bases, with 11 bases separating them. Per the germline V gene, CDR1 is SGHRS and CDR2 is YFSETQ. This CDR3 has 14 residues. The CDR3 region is CASSLWGPDYEQYF. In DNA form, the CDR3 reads TGCGCCAGCAGCTTGTGGGGGCCCGACTACGAGCAGTACTTC.

The chain's CDR3 is CASRAHTGTVNTEAFF. DNA of the CDR3: TGTGCCAGCAGGGCACACACCGGGACAGTGAACACTGAAGCTTTCTTT. V usage is TRBV12-3 or TRBV12-4 and J usage is TRBJ1-1, with 7 bases identical to TRBD1. The CDR3 runs to 16 residues. J lost 0 bases, V lost 6 bases, and 10 bases had no gene match.

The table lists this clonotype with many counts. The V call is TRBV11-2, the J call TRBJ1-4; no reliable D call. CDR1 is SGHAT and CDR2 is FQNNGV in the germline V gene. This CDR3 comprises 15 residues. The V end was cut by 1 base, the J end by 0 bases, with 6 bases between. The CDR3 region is CASSLVAATNEKLFF. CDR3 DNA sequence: TGTGCCAGCAGCTTAGTGGCAGCAACTAATGAAAAACTGTTTTTT.

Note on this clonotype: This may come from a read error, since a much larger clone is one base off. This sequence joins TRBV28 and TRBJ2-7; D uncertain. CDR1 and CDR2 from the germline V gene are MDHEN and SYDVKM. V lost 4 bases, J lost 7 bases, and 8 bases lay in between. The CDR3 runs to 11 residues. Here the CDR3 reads CASSSIQEQYF. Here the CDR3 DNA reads TGTGCCAGCAGTTCCATACAAGAGCAGTACTTC. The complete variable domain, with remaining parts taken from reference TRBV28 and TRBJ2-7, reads DVKVTQSSRYLVKRTGEKVFLECVQDMDHENMFWYRQDPGLGLRLIYFSYDVKMKEKGDIPEGYSVSREKKERFSLILESASTNQTSMYLCASSSIQEQYFGPGTRLTVT.

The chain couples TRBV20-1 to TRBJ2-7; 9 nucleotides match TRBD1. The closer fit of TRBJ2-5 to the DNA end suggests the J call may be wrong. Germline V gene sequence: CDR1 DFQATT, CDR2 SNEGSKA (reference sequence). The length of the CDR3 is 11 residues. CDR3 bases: TGCAGCCCGGACAGGGGCGAGACCCAGTACTTC. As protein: CSPDRGETQYF.

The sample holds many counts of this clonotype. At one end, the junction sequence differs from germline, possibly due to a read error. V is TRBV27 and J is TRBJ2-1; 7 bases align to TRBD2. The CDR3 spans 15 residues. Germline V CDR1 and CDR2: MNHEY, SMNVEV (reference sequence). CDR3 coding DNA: TGCGCCAGCAGCTTGAGGTCTAGCGGATACAATGAGCAGTTCTTC. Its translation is CASSLRSSGYNEQFF.

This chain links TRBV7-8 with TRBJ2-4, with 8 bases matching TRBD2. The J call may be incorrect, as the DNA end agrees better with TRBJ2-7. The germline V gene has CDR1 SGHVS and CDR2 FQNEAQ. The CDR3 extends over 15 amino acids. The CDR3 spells CASRPKRETTYEQYF. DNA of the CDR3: TGTGCCAGCAGACCTAAGCGGGAGACCACCTACGAGCAGTACTTC.

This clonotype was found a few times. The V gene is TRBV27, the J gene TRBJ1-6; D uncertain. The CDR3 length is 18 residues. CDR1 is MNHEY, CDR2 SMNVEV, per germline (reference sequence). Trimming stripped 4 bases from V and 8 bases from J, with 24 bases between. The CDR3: CASSSRAHAKDVDSPLHF. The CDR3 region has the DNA TGTGCCAGCAGTTCCCGAGCCCATGCCAAGGATGTGGATTCACCCCTCCACTTT.

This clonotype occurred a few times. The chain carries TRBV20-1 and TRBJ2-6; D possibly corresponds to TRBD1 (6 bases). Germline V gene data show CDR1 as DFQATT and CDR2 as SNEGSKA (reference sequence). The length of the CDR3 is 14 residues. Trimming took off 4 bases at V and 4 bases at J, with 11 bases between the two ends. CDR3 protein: CSATDRWGANVLTF. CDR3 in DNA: TGCAGTGCTACCGACAGGTGGGGGGCCAACGTCCTGACTTTC.

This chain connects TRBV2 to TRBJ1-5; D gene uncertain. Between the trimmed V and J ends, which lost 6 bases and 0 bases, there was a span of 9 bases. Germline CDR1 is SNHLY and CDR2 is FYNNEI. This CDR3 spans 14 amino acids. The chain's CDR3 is CASRGQYSNQPQHF. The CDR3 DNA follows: TGTGCCAGCAGGGGCCAGTATAGCAATCAGCCCCAGCATTTT.

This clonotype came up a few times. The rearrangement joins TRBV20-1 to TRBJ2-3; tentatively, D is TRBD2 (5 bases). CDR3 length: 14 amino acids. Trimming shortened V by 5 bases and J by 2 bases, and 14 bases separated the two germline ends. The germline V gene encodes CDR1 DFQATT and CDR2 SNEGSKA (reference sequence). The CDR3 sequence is CSAPRRGDTDTQYF. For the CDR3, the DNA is TGCAGTGCTCCTCGTCGGGGAGACACAGATACGCAGTATTTT.

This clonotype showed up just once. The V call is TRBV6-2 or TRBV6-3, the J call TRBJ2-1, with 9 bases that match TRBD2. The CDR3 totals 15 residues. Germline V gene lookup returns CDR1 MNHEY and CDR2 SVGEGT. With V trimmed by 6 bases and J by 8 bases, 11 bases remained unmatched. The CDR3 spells CASSPGTSWTHEQFF. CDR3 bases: TGTGCCAGCAGCCCTGGGACTAGCTGGACCCATGAGCAGTTCTTC.

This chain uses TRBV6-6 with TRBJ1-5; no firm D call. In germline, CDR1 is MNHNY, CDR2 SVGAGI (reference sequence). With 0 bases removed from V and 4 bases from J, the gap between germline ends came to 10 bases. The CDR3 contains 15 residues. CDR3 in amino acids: CASSYSRPENQPQHF. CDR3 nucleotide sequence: TGTGCCAGCAGTTACTCGAGACCGGAAAATCAGCCCCAGCATTTT.

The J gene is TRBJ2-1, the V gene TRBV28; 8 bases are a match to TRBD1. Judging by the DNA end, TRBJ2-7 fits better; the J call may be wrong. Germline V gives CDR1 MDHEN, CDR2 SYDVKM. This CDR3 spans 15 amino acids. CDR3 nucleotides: TGTGCCAGCAGTTTATTGGACAGGGCCTACAATGAGCAGTACTTC. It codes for CASSLLDRAYNEQYF.

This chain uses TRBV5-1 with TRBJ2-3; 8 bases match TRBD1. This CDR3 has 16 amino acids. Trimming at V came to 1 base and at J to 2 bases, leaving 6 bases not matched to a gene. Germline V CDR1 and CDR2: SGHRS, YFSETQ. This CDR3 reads CASSLSGTGHTDTQYF. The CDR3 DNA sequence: TGCGCCAGCAGCTTGTCCGGGACAGGACACACAGATACGCAGTATTTT.

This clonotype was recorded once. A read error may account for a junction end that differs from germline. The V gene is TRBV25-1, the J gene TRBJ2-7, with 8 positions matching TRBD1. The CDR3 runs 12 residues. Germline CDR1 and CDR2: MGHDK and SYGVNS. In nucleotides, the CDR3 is TGTGCCAGCCAGGGGGCCGTCTACGGGCAGTACTTC. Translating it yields CASQGAVYGQYF.

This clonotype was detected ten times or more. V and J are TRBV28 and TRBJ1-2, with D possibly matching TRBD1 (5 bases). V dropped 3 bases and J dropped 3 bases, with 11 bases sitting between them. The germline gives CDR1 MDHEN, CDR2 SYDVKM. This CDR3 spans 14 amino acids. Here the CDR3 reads CASSFLGRDYGYTF. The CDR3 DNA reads TGTGCCAGCAGTTTTCTGGGCAGGGACTATGGCTACACCTTC.